The entry below describes one T cell receptor beta chain. Its antigen is as yet unknown. The sample belongs to a study of long-term antiretroviral therapy in people with HIV. Study background: The 2015 immediate-ART recommendation came about a decade after the earliest samples. Findings and caveats of the study: Subsequent to ART, diversity was augmented yet persisted below that of transplant donor controls. Control repertoires displayed wider CDR3 length ranges than the HIV repertoires.

The run of the v3.0 immunoSEQ assay was at survey level. Repertoires were generated with immunoSEQ multiplex PCR, while TCRdb's copy carries only in-frame clones and drops some. The table shows about 24,000 clones, with about 87% occurring only once. V was cut by 8 bases and J by 5 bases, with 18 bases left in between. CDR1 and CDR2 (germline): SGHTA, FQGNSA. The CDR3 totals 14 residues. There was at least one pre-ART PBMC sample for each donor, plus at least two post-ART PBMC samples. The TCR comes from a man in his forties or fifties with HIV. J is TRBJ2-5 and V is TRBV7-2; the D is unclear. The sequences come from unsorted PBMCs, collected 1.8 years before starting antiretroviral therapy. The CDR3 DNA sequence: TGTGCCAGCGCCAAGACGGAGTCGTGGGAGACCCAGTACTTC. This sequence encodes CASAKTESWETQYF.